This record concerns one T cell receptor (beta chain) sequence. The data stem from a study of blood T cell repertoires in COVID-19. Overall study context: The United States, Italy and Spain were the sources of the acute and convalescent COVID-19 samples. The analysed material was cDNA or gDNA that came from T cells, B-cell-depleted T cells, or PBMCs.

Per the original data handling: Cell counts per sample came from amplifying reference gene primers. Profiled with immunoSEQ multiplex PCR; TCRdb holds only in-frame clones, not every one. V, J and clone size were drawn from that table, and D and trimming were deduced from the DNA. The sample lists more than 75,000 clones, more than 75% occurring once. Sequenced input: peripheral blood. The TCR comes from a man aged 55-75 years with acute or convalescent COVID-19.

The CDR3 sequence: CAITTGAVDEQYF. As DNA, the CDR3 is TGTGCCATCACGACAGGGGCAGTGGACGAGCAGTACTTC. This chain links TRBV6-5 with TRBJ2-7; 8 bases line up with TRBD1. Germline-derived CDR1 and CDR2 are MNHEY and SVGAGI. With V trimmed by 10 bases and J by 5 bases, 10 bases remained unmatched. The CDR3 has 13 amino acids.